This entry is about one T cell receptor beta chain. The target antigen is unknown. This sample was taken from a study of T cells expressing NK-cell markers. General study points: Whether expanded NKG2C+ T cell clones were HCMV-specific remained unclear. Dominant NKG2C+ clonotypes accounted for about 1.0-8% of CD8+ T cells in six or seven donors.

This CDR3 contains 13 residues. Germline V gene sequence: CDR1 MDHEN, CDR2 SYDVKM. The authors made TCR beta cDNA libraries by 5'RACE template switching. This switching added a universal primer site and UMIs. TCRdb reprocessed the 5' RACE reads; each CDR3 protein has one entry and no DNA is given. This sample contains more than 400,000 distinct CDR3 sequences. Material: blood T cells: a sorted CD56 or NKG2C T cell subset, CD4+ or CD8+ T cells, or bulk PBMC T cells (not recorded which). This clonotype originated in a woman between 18 and 70 years old in good health. The chain is built from TRBV28 and TRBJ2-5. The CDR3 loop is CASSADYQETQYF.